This entry lists 2 T cell receptor beta chains sequenced from one sample in a study of read filtering for tumor transcriptome and immune sequencing. From around 0.4 ug of RNA, a library with molecular barcoded alpha/delta and beta/gamma adaptors was made. TCRdb redid the calling of the reads with MiXCR, one entry per CDR3 protein. In the table there are more than 70,000 distinct CDR3 sequences, 20% to 25% of which are singletons. Sequenced: a population of CD138-negative cells sorted from bone marrow. The receptors were sampled from a donor aged 40 or over with multiple myeloma.

In its sample, this clonotype was seen many times. The chain recombines TRBV5-1 with TRBJ1-1; 9 bases align to TRBD1. This CDR3 has 15 residues. Germline CDR1 SGHRS, CDR2 YFSETQ. J lost 3 bases, V lost 4 bases, and 7 bases had no gene match. For the CDR3, the DNA is TGCGCCAGCAGCCCGACGGGACAGGGTTACACTGAAGCTTTCTTT. It translates to CASSPTGQGYTEAFF. Full variable domain (outside the CDR3, taken from reference TRBV5-1 and TRBJ1-1): KAGVTQTPRYLIKTRGQQVTLSCSPISGHRSVSWYQQTPGQGLQFLFEYFSETQRNKGNFPGRFSGRQFSNSRSEMNVSTLELGDSALYLCASSPTGQGYTEAFFGQGTRLTVV.

About this clonotype itself: At one end the junction does not follow the germline gene, possibly because of a read error. This chain joins TRBV20-1 and TRBJ2-5; no clear D. This CDR3 region has 15 residues. Germline CDR1 reads DFQATT; CDR2 reads SNEGSKA (reference sequence). Here the CDR3 reads CSALRTRSAQETQHF. CDR3 bases: TGCAGTGCTCTTCGAACGCGGTCAGCACAAGAGACCCAGCACTTC.